This record concerns one T cell receptor beta chain sequence. Its antigen is currently unknown. Generated by immunoSEQ multiplex PCR, the TCRdb table keeps only in-frame clones and is missing some. The sample includes about 33,000 clones, around 80% of them seen just once. Deletions cut 10 bases from V and 4 bases from J, with 13 bases between. Germline-derived CDR1 and CDR2 are LNHDA and SQIVND (reference sequence). CDR3 size: 12 residues. These data are taken from a study of T cells in localized non-small cell lung cancer. Whole-study findings and limits: Appearing in adjacent lung were a median 57 of the top 100 tumor clones.

The V gene is TRBV19, the J gene TRBJ2-5; D not resolved. Sequencing was performed on peripheral blood, taken before any cancer treatment. This TCR was sampled from a male donor at least 60 years old with stage III squamous cell lung carcinoma. CDR3: CATRQSGETQYF. In nucleotides, the CDR3 is TGTGCCACGCGTCAGTCTGGAGAGACCCAGTACTTC.